This entry concerns a single TCR beta chain. No cognate antigen has been identified for it. The DNA ends 3 residues before the CDR3 does, and the rest of the CDR3 is filled in from the germline J gene. Equivalent amounts of genomic DNA from CVID and control samples were used as sequencing input. For every sample, a 60 bp segment covering the rearranged TCRbeta CDR3 region was amplified and then sequenced. The immunoSEQ assay, a bias-corrected multiplex PCR with high-throughput sequencing, was employed for TCRbeta amplification. Regarding the original processing steps: Every unique nucleotide sequence counted as a clone and was annotated with V, D and J genes, copy number and frequency. Sequences were labeled productive if in frame, and non-productive if out of frame or containing stop codons. Clonality was calculated from Shannon's entropy as previously described. The predicted amino acid sequences of productive clones were used to derive the mean CDR3 Kyte-Doolittle hydropathy. Hierarchical clustering of scaled V gene usage was performed with the R hclust function using Manhattan distance and complete linkage. Sharing of clones by CDR3 amino acid sequence was evaluated through resampling of 12 repertoires per group over 100 rounds. The repertoires were screened for around 70 published EBV-specific TCRbeta sequences and a few hundred published CMV-specific TCRbeta sequences. After a couple of CVID samples that produced fewer than 10,000 sequences were dropped from the analysis, some 41 CVID repertoires remained. TCRdb mirrors the immuneACCESS table, restricted to in-frame sequences. Some clones are absent from its copies; in checked studies, under half trace to an unresolved V gene, and the reason for the others is unknown. V, J and clone size derive from that table, while D and trimming were established from the DNA sequence. The sample has tens of thousands of clones on record, with no singletons. The ten largest clonotypes hold less than 8% of the sample.

This sample is part of a study of T cell clonality in common variable immunodeficiency (dated by TCRdb to between 2014 and 2017). The study at large found these results: Differences among patients in the CVID cohort limited the correlations between repertoire features and clinical complications. Fewer deletions and N-nucleotide insertions were reportedly observed in CVID TCRbeta sequences, and highly modified clones with 13 or more V deletions were reportedly absent from CVID TCRbeta sequences. Even though DNA input was the same, control samples had an average of about 89,000 unique sequences each, compared with about 30,000 in CVID samples. Healthy controls shared more TCRbeta clones with each other than CVID subjects shared among themselves (p < 0.0001). Increased TCRbeta clonality was found in CVID subjects compared with healthy controls (t-test p = 0.018), with the increase being most characteristic of about a third of subjects. It was noted by the authors that sequencing of the repertoires of T cell subpopulations would be needed to clarify the cause of the increased clonality in CVID.

Standard criteria were used to diagnose CVID, namely serum IgG, IgA and/or IgM reduced below the normal range together with specific antibody deficiency. The CVID group comprised around 45 subjects, approximately 15 female and 30 or so male, aged 9 to 64 years with a mean age of around 36. Predominantly Caucasian heritage was noted among both the CVID patients and the healthy controls. At the time of study participation, every CVID subject had been on replacement immunoglobulin therapy for at least one year. No CVID subject was ill or taking immunomodulatory or immunosuppressive medication when blood was collected. Heparinized peripheral whole blood samples of about 5 to 8 ml were collected from each donor. Genomic DNA from adults with common variable immune deficiency (CVID) and from healthy adult controls was used for sequencing of TCRbeta CDR3 repertoires. Diluted blood was subjected to density centrifugation over Hypaque 1077 or Ficoll-Paque for isolation of peripheral blood mononuclear cells. Genomic DNA was extracted from unsorted mononuclear cells by Qiagen column purification or by a centrifugation-based method.

V is cut back by 7 bases and J by 6 bases, with 7 bases in the junction unmatched. From the germline V gene (reference sequence), CDR1 is LNHDA and CDR2 is SQIVND. Measured from the cysteine to the phenylalanine, the CDR3 is 14 residues long. The CDR3 was read in part: 33 bases, with the frame set at base 1. This TCR was recovered from a human donor with common variable immunodeficiency. The chain is made from TRBV19 and TRBJ2-1, and 9 junction bases match TRBD1. Sequencing was performed on peripheral blood mononuclear cells. Here the CDR3 is given as CASTDRGRGNEQFF. The covered CDR3 bases are TGTGCCAGTACGGACAGGGGAAGGGGCAATGAG. The variable domain in full, with residues beyond the CDR3 obtained from the reference TRBV19 and TRBJ2-1 genes, is DGGITQSPKYLFRKEGQNVTLSCEQNLNHDAMYWYRQDPGQGLRLIYYSQIVNDFQKGDIAEGYSVSREKKESFPLTVTSAQKNPTAFYLCASTDRGRGNEQFFGPGTRLTVL.